This T cell receptor beta chain was retrieved from a study of Ad26.COV2.S vaccination and SARS-CoV-2 variants. This clone has only one observation. Treatment specified: over 15 received Ad26.COV2.S at low or high dose, single or two shots; five or six received placebo; per-sample allocation not given. Repertoires come from day 63 after the first vaccine or placebo injection. CDR3 length: 14 amino acids. Germline CDR1 and CDR2: SGHRS and YFSETQ. Between the trimmed V and J ends, which lost 5 bases and 0 bases, there was a span of 11 bases. Measured with immunoSEQ multiplex PCR; TCRdb has only the in-frame clones, and not every one. This table holds 350,000 to 500,000 clones, 89% found once.

The source material was peripheral blood, sampled in a trial of Ad26.COV2.S vaccine versus placebo. V and J are TRBV5-1 and TRBJ2-5, with a tentative D call TRBD1 (5 bases). This receptor was taken from a person between 18 and 65 years old who received the Ad26.COV2.S COVID-19 vaccine or a placebo. The CDR3 DNA reads as TGCGCCAGCAGATGGACACGGAACCAAGAGACCCAGTACTTC. Translating it yields CASRWTRNQETQYF.